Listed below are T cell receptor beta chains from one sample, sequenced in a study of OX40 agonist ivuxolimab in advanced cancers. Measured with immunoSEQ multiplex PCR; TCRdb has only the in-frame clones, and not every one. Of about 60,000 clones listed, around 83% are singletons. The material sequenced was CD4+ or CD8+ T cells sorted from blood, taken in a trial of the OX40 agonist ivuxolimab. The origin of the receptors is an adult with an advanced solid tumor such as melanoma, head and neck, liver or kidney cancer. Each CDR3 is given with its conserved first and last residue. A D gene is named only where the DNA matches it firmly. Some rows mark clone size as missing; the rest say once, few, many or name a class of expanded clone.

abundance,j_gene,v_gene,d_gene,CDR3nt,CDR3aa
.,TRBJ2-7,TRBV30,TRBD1,TGTGCCTGCCTCAGGGGGCAGACCTACGAGCAGTACTTC,CACLRGQTYEQYF
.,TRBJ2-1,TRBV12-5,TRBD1,TGTGCTAGTGGTCCCGGGACAGGGCCCTACAATGAGCAGTTCTTC,CASGPGTGPYNEQFF
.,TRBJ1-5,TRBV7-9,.,TGTGCCAGCAGCTTAGTGCGGACGGACAATCAGCCCCAGCATTTT,CASSLVRTDNQPQHF
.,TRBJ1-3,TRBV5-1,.,TGCGCCAGCTCAACTGGCGGAACCGACTCTGGAAACACCATATATTTT,CASSTGGTDSGNTIYF
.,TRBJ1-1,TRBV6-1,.,TGTGCCAGCACTAATCTGAACACTGAAGCTTTCTTT,CASTNLNTEAFF
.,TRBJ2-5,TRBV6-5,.,TGTGCCAGCAGTTACGTCGGGCAATCCACGGCGGAGACCCAGTACTTC,CASSYVGQSTAETQYF
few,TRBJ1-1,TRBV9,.,TGTGCCAGCAGCGTAGGAGGACGGGACACTGAAGCTTTCTTT,CASSVGGRDTEAFF
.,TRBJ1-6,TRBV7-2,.,TGTGCCAGCAGCTTGTCAGGCTATAATTCACCCCTCCACTTT,CASSLSGYNSPLHF
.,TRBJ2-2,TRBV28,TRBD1,TGTGCCAGCAGTCCCGGGACAGGGAAGACCGGGGAGCTGTTTTTT,CASSPGTGKTGELFF
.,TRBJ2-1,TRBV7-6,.,TGTGCCAGCAGCTTAGAGTACTGGCAGGGGAGGGACAATGAGCAGTTCTTC,CASSLEYWQGRDNEQFF
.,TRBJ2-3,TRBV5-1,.,TGCGCCAGCAGCTTTGGAACAGATACGCAGTATTTT,CASSFGTDTQYF
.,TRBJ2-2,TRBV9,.,TGTGCCAGCAGCGTAGTAGACGGGGAGCTGTTTTTT,CASSVVDGELFF
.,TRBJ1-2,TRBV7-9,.,TGTGCCAGCAGCAGGGAGAGTACCCATGGCTACACCTTC,CASSRESTHGYTF
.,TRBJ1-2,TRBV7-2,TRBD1,TGTGCCAGCAGCCAACAGACAGGGGGAGACTATGGCTACACCTTC,CASSQQTGGDYGYTF
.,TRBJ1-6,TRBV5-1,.,TGCGCCAGCAGCTTGGAATGGGGAGCAGGGGATTCACCCCTCCACTTT,CASSLEWGAGDSPLHF
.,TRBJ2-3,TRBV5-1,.,TGCGCCAGCAGCTTGTCGAGGGGGAGCACAGATACGCAGTATTTT,CASSLSRGSTDTQYF
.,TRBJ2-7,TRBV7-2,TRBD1,TGTGCCAGCAGCACCAGGACAGGCTCCTACGAGCAGTACTTC,CASSTRTGSYEQYF
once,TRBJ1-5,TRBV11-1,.,TGTGCCAGCAGTCTAGGGGGGGTCAATCAGCCCCAGCATTTT,CASSLGGVNQPQHF
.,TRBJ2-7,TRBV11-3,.,TGTGCCAGCAGCCCAGGAGGCTCCTACGAGCAGTACTTC,CASSPGGSYEQYF
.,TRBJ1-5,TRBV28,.,TGTGCCAGCACCCCCGGCACGATAGGGACGCTGGGTCAGCCCCAGCATTTT,CASTPGTIGTLGQPQHF
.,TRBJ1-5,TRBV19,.,TGTGCCAGTAGTAAGCCTAGTTCGAGCAATCAGCCCCAGCATTTT,CASSKPSSSNQPQHF
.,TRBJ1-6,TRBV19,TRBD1,TGTGCCAGTCAGCGGGGCCAGGGGGTAAGTTCACCCCTCCACTTT,CASQRGQGVSSPLHF
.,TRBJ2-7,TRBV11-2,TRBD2,TGTGCCAGCAGCTCCTTGCCTTTATTGACTAGCGGGCTCTACGAGCAGTACTTC,CASSSLPLLTSGLYEQYF
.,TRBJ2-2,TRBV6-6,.,TGTGCCAGCAGTTACTCACCGGGGGAGCTGTTTTTT,CASSYSPGELFF
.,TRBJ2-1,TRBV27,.,TGTGCCAGCAGGAGGGGTAGCTCCTACAATGAGCAGTTCTTC,CASRRGSSYNEQFF
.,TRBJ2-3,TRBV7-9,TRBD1,TGTGCCAGCAGCTCAGACCTCCCAGGGGGAGATACGCAGTATTTT,CASSSDLPGGDTQYF
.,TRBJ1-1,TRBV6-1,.,TGTGCCAGCAGTTTCGTCGACAGCAATAGCGCTTTCTTT,CASSFVDSNSAFF
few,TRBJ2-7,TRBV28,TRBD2,TGTGCCAGCAGTTCGGGGGGTGGACTCTACGAGCAGTACTTC,CASSSGGGLYEQYF
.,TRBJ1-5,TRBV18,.,TGTGCCAGCTCAACGGACAGCAATCAGCCCCAGCATTTT,CASSTDSNQPQHF
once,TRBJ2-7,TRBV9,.,TGTGCCAGCAGTAGGGGGCCGCCAGGGGGGTCCTACGAGCAGTACTTC,CASSRGPPGGSYEQYF
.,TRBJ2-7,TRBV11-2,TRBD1,TGTGCCAGCAGCTCTCCCGGGACAGGGAACGAGCAGTACTTC,CASSSPGTGNEQYF
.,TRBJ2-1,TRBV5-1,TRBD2,TGCGCCAGCAGCTTCGGGGGAGGGGATGAGCAGTTCTTC,CASSFGGGDEQFF
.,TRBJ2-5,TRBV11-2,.,TGTGCCAGCAGCTCCGGACACTTGGAAGAGACCCAGTACTTC,CASSSGHLEETQYF
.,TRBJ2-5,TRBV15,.,TGTGCCACCAGCAGAGCCCGCCGAGGGCTCGAGCAAGAGACCCAGTACTTC,CATSRARRGLEQETQYF
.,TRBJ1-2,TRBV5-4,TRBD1,TGTGCCAGCAGCGAGGACAGGGGAAATGGCTACACCTTC,CASSEDRGNGYTF